This T cell receptor beta chain was identified in a study of blood T cell repertoires in COVID-19. On the study more broadly: From T cells, B-cell-depleted T cells, or PBMCs came the material, which was cDNA or gDNA.

The CDR3 is made up of 14 amino acids. V was pared by 11 bases and J by 6 bases, with 14 bases of the junction left unmatched. The germline CDR1 and CDR2 sequences are SEHNR and FQNEAQ (reference sequence). Measured with immunoSEQ multiplex PCR; TCRdb has only the in-frame clones, and not every one. The data hold under 200,000 clones, with about four fifths observed a single time. The specimen was peripheral blood. The rearrangement uses TRBV7-9 and TRBJ2-3; 7 bases align to TRBD1. This sequence was found in an elderly woman with COVID-19, enrolled during active disease. The CDR3 bases are TGTGCCGCCGGCTCGACAGGGCCCACGGATACGCAGTATTTT. Its protein product is CAAGSTGPTDTQYF.